This TCR beta chain emerged from a study of T cells in women clearing cervical HPV infection. Study at large: No precancer developed; the control's incident HPV16 infection cleared within 12 months. Case blood was drawn when the lesion was first found; control blood after infection became undetectable. Study outcomes and limitations: Repertoire richness, not evenness, was significantly elevated in CIN3+ cases versus controls.

Dot-blot hybridization genotyped cervical HPV amplified with MY09/MY11 PCR. A word on this clone: Its antigen is as yet unknown. The CDR3 goes on 3 residues after the read ends, and that part is filled in from the germline J gene.

Profiling relied on immunoSEQ multiplex PCR, and the TCRdb table lists in-frame clones only, not all of them. Its listing shows about 48,000 clones. Germline V gene sequence: CDR1 ENHRY, CDR2 SYGVKD. The CDR3 length is 13 residues. V gave up 6 bases and J gave up 1 base, with 9 bases separating them. The specimen was blood buffy coat. The V gene is TRBV10-3, the J gene TRBJ1-1; a weak D match, TRBD1 (5 bases). The sequence came from a woman aged 18 to 75 with a cervical HPV16 infection that either progressed to CIN3+ or cleared (not recorded which). The CDR3 here is CAIRETANTEAFF. The covered CDR3 bases are TGTGCCATCAGGGAGACAGCGAACACTGAA.